This T cell receptor beta chain was recovered during a study of blood T cells in healthy people across ages. Combining a sample-barcoded 5' primer with a J-beta primer mix, a second PCR ran for roughly 7 to 12 cycles. Via MiXCR, TCRdb re-called the 5' RACE reads, giving one row per CDR3 protein. This sample carries hundreds of thousands of distinct CDR3 sequences, approximately 21% of them seen once, and the ten largest clones take 3% to 4.5%. For this clonotype: The antigen is undetermined.

Germline CDR1 and CDR2: DFQATT and SNEGSKA (reference sequence). The CDR3 spans 15 residues. Approximately 9.7 milliliters was the volume of peripheral blood drawn from each donor. Study results and caveats: Relative to aged donors, long-lived donors carried more naive CD4+ cells and displayed higher diversity.

The rearrangement uses TRBV20-1 and TRBJ2-5, with 8 bases that match TRBD2. The end of the DNA aligns better with TRBJ2-1, so the J call may be wrong. The clonotype originates from a man between 65 and 85 years old in good health. Sequenced input: blood. Here the CDR3 DNA reads TGCAGTGCTCTCCCATTGTCCGGGACTAGGGATGAGCAGTTCTTC. This translates into CSALPLSGTRDEQFF.